A single TCR beta chain is shown here with its context. Its antigen target is currently unknown. It has no much larger one-base neighbor in the sample; base qualities were not kept. The data derive from a study of PD-L1 blockade in urothelial cancer (dated by TCRdb to about 2017). General notes on the study: Therapy was started in the mid-2010s for all patients, and atezolizumab 1,200 mg was administered intravenously every 3 weeks. Durable clinical benefit was achieved by nine patients but not by the remaining 20. Durable clinical benefit meant progression-free survival longer than 6 months, and TCR features were also tested against progression-free and overall survival. In the same patients who had TCR sequencing, pretreatment tumors also underwent whole exome sequencing and RNA sequencing. Blood samples gave a median of about 130,000 T cells and approximately 80,000 unique TCRs, with a median clonality of roughly 0.08. Blood samples were analyzed at two time points: 3 weeks after treatment start (second dose) and 6 weeks after treatment start. Around 30 patients had pretreatment blood TCR-seq, approximately 24 had at least one posttreatment blood collection, and approximately 24 had tumor TCR-seq. Pretreatment tumor samples, along with matched peripheral blood serially collected before and after atezolizumab treatment, were subjected to TCR sequencing. An ECOG performance status of 0 or 1 was recorded for the patients, and 0 to 3 prior chemotherapy regimens had been received by the patients. An exploratory multi-omic analysis was conducted of the somatic, immune and clinical correlates of response to PD-L1 blockade with atezolizumab in urothelial cancer. About nine tenths of the roughly 29 patients were males with bladder-origin urothelial cancer, and 18 of 29 reported a prior smoking history.

Synthetic TCR analog templates were spiked into each PCR so that absolute template abundance could be estimated from read counts. The immunoSEQ assay was used to amplify TCRbeta CDR3 regions from genomic DNA with bias-controlled V and J gene primers. Rearranged TCRbeta segments were sequenced at approximately 20X coverage. The published analysis was carried out like this. Sequencing errors were corrected by clustering, and CDR3s were annotated against IMGT so that V, D and J genes could be assigned. Out-of-frame and stop-codon sequences were excluded, and only productive TCRbeta rearrangements were used in downstream analyses. Clonality was calculated as one minus the Shannon entropy normalized by the log of the number of unique productive sequences. Fisher's exact test with Benjamini-Hochberg correction, at a threshold of adjusted p below 0.01, was used to find clones that differed between time points or between blood and tumor. TCRdb mirrors the immuneACCESS table, restricted to in-frame sequences. Some clones are absent from its copies; in checked studies, under half trace to an unresolved V gene, and the reason for the others is unknown. V and J calls and clone size are copied from that table; D and trimming were computed from the DNA. Here the sample has about 110,000 clones; approximately 85% occur a single time. Around 2.4% of the sample goes to the ten largest clones.

V drops 5 bases and J drops 2 bases, leaving 13 bases in between. The CDR3 holds 15 amino acids from the cysteine to the phenylalanine. Kept here is only the CDR3 DNA, which spans 45 bases and is read in frame from base 1. The germline V gene provides CDR1 MDHEN and CDR2 SYDVKM. Broader findings and caveats from the paper: Among patients with durable benefit, tumor-associated TCR clones showed greater expansion in peripheral blood 3 weeks after treatment started (n ≈ 22, p = 0.022). Improved progression-free and overall survival was found to be associated with pretreatment peripheral blood TCR clonality below the median. Small sample size (n ≈ 29) and many exploratory analyses mean the results are intended to be hypothesis-generating.

A total of about 31 patients with locally advanced or metastatic urothelial carcinoma, treated at Memorial Sloan Kettering on a trial protocol, made up the cohort. Peripheral blood mononuclear cells were collected pretreatment and during treatment, with between 1 and 8 total time points per patient. The Qiagen DNeasy Blood extraction kit was used to purify genomic DNA from total PBMCs and tumor samples. PBMCs were collected pretreatment and during treatment, and were isolated and stored as previously described. The material sequenced was PBMCs, taken around atezolizumab (anti-PD-L1) treatment. The receptor chain draws on TRBV28 and TRBJ1-5; no confident D gene assignment can be made. This clonotype was obtained from a man between 45 and 60 years old with urothelial cancer. The CDR3 has the sequence CASSLPRRGNQPQHF. The DNA reads as follows: TGTGCCAGCAGTCTTCCCCGCCGGGGCAATCAGCCCCAGCATTTT. The full variable domain, with segments outside the CDR3 supplied by the reference TRBV28 and TRBJ1-5 proteins, appears as DVKVTQSSRYLVKRTGEKVFLECVQDMDHENMFWYRQDPGLGLRLIYFSYDVKMKEKGDIPEGYSVSREKKERFSLILESASTNQTSMYLCASSLPRRGNQPQHFGDGTRLSIL.